This T cell receptor beta chain emerged from a study of shared clonotypes between healthy human individuals. Authors' data handling: Junction-only immunoSEQ sequences carried no quality scores, so filtering differed. Sequenced by immunoSEQ multiplex PCR; TCRdb stores in-frame clones only, minus some. The D gene and trimming were derived from the DNA, and the V and J assignments and clone size from that table. The table has about 120,000 clones, about 70% seen once; the top ten hold 24%. Study findings and constraints: Although depth was large, rarefaction showed that sequencing of the sorted subsets was incomplete.

Comments on this clone: The antigen remains undetermined.

Germline V gene lookup returns CDR1 MGHRA and CDR2 YSYEKL. V was shortened by 0 bases and J by 9 bases, with 8 bases between the two germline ends. CDR3 size: 13 residues. The sequenced sample was memory CD8+ T cells sorted from blood. Subset indicated: CD45RO+ cells pooled with CCR7-negative TemRA cells. V usage is TRBV4-1 and J usage is TRBJ1-4; no firm D call. The sequence was collected from a woman younger than 45 in good health. This CDR3 reads CASSQDSRKKLFF. For the CDR3, the DNA is TGCGCCAGCAGCCAAGATTCGCGAAAAAAACTGTTTTTT.